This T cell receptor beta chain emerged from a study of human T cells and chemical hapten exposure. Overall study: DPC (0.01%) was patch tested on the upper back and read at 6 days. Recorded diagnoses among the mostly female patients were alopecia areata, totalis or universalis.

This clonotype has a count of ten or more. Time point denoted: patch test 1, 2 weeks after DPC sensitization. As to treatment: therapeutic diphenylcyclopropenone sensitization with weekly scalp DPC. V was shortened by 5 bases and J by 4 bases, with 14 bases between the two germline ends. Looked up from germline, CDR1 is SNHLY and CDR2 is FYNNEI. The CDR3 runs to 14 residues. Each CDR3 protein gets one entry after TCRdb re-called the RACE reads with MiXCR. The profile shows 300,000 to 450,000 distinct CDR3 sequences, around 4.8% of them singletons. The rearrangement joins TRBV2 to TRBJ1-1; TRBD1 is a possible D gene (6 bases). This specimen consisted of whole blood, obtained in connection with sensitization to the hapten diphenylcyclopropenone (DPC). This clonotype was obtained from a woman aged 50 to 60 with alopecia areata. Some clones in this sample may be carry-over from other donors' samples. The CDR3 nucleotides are TGTGCCAGCAGTTTCGGGGGGCCAGGCACTGAAGCTTTCTTT. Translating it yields CASSFGGPGTEAFF.